The entry below describes one T cell receptor beta chain. Its antigen target is currently unknown. The input lacks base qualities; no much larger clone sits a single base away. The method behind the library was PCR. The listed sequencing device is Illumina HiSeq 2500. Molecular barcoding was employed in the preparation of TCR libraries, with unique molecular identifiers being used to normalize TCRbeta repertoire quantification. Using fastp trimming at Q25 and MiXCR clonotype assembly, TCRdb reanalyzed the public sequencing data and kept in-frame beta chains. Entries are consolidated by CDR3 protein sequence, retaining the most common genes and DNA. The sample table lists 450,000 to 500,000 distinct CDR3 sequences, under 15% of them with a count of one. About 5.6% of the sample is taken by the ten largest. This entry comes from a study of T-cell reconstitution after alpha-beta-depleted transplantation in children (dated by TCRdb to the mid-2010s). With regard to the full study: T-cell immune reconstitution after TCRalphabeta/CD19-depleted allogeneic hematopoietic cell transplantation in children was quantitatively tracked in the study by means of TCR repertoire profiling.

Trimming at the junction amounts to 8 bases on V and 7 bases on J, and the germline ends lie 15 bases apart. Including cysteine and phenylalanine, the CDR3 has 13 amino acids. This entry keeps only the CDR3 DNA: 39 bases, framed from base 1. The specimen comprised PBMCs from the stem cell graft donor, sampled from the stem cell graft. The chain links TRBV12-3 or TRBV12-4 with TRBJ2-1; confidence is insufficient to name the D gene. The origin of this receptor is a human donor who donated a stem cell graft to a child with combined immunodeficiency. The CDR3 region reads CASVQPLGNEQFF. The bases read TGTGCCAGCGTACAACCATTGGGGAATGAGCAGTTCTTC.